The source of this T cell receptor (beta chain) is a study of glioma-infiltrating T cells after dendritic cell vaccination. Looking at the study overall: Three intradermal dendritic cell vaccine injections were given every two weeks.

Points from the study as a whole: Higher pretreatment TIL content predicted longer progression-free time and survival.

CDR3 size: 13 residues. Germline V CDR1 and CDR2: MDHEN, SYDVKM. V lost 1 base and J lost 5, with 8 bases in between. Details on this clone: Its antigen is unidentified.

TCRdb's table, derived via immunoSEQ multiplex PCR, lists solely in-frame clones and lacks some. The sample has fewer than 25,000 clones, roughly 78% seen once. This rearrangement joins TRBV28 to TRBJ2-5; D is undetermined. Specimen: blood, collected before dendritic cell vaccination. This TCR was recovered from a human donor with glioblastoma. This CDR3 is CASSLFARETQYF. In DNA, the CDR3 is TGTGCCAGCAGTTTATTTGCCAGGGAGACCCAGTACTTC.